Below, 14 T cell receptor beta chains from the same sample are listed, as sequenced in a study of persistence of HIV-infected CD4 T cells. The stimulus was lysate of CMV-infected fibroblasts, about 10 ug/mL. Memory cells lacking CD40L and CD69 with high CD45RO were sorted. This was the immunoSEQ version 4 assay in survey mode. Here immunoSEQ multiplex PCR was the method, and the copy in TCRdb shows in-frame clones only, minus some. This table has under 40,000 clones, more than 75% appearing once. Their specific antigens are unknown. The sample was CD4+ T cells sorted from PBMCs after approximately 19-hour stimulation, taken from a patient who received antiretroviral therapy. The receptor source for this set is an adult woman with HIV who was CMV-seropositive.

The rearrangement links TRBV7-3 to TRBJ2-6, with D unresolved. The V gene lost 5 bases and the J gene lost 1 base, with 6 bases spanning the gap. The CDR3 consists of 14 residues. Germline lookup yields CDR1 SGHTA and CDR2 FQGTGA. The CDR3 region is CASSPRSGANVLTF. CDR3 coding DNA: TGTGCCAGCAGCCCCCGTTCTGGGGCCAACGTCCTGACTTTC.

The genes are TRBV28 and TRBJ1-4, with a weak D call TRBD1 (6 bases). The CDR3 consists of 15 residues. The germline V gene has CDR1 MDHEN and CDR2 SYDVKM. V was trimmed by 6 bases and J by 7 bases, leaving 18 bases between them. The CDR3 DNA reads TGTGCCAGCAGGTCGTCAGAGGGGGGGCCTGAAAAACTGTTTTTT. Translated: CASRSSEGGPEKLFF.

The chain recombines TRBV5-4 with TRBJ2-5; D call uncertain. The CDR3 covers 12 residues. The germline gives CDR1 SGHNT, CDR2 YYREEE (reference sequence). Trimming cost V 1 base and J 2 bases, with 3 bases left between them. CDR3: CASSLRQETQYF. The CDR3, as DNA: TGTGCCAGCAGCTTGAGGCAAGAGACCCAGTACTTC.

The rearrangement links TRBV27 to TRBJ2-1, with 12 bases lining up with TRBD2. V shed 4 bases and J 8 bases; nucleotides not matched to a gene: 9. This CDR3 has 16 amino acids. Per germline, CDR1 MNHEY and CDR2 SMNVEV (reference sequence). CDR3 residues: CASSSRSSGRVYEQFF. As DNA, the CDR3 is TGTGCCAGCAGTTCCCGTTCTAGCGGGAGGGTCTATGAGCAGTTCTTC.

CDR3 sequence: CASSLARDRKNIQYF. The CDR3 nucleotides read TGTGCCAGCAGCTTAGCCCGGGACAGAAAAAACATTCAGTACTTC. The chain employs TRBV7-8 and TRBJ2-4; 7 nucleotides match TRBD1. Germline CDR1 and CDR2: SGHVS and FQNEAQ. The ends lost 0 bases at V and 4 bases at J; junction bases unmatched: 3. The CDR3 runs 15 residues. Based on the CDR3 plus reference TRBV7-8 and TRBJ2-4, the full variable domain is GAGVSQSPRYKVAKRGQDVALRCDPISGHVSLFWYQQALGQGPEFLTYFQNEAQLDKSGLPSDRFFAERPEGSVSTLKIQRTQQEDSAVYLCASSLARDRKNIQYFGAGTRLSVL.

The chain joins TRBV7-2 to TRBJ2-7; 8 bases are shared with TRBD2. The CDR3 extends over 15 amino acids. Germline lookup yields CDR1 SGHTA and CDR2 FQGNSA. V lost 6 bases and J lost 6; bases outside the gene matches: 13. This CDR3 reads CASSRLGTSGREQYF. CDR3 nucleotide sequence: TGTGCCAGCAGTCGATTAGGAACTAGCGGACGCGAGCAGTACTTC.

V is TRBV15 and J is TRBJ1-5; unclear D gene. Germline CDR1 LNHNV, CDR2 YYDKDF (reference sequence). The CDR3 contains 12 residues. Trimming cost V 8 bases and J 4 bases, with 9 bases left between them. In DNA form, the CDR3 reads TGTGCCACCTCCGCCGGGAATCAGCCCCAGCATTTT. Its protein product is CATSAGNQPQHF.

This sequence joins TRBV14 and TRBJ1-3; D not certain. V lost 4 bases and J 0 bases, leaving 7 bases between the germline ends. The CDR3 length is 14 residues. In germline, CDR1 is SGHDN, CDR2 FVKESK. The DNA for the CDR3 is TGTGCCAGCAGCCCTTCGTCCTCTGGAAACACCATATATTTT. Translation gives CASSPSSSGNTIYF.

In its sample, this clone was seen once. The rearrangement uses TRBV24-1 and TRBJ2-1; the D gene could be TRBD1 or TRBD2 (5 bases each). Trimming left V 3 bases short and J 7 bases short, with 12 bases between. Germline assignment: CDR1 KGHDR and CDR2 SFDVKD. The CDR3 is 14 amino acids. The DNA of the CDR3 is TGTGCCACCAGTGATCCCGGGACGGTGAATGAGCAGTTCTTC. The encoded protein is CATSDPGTVNEQFF.

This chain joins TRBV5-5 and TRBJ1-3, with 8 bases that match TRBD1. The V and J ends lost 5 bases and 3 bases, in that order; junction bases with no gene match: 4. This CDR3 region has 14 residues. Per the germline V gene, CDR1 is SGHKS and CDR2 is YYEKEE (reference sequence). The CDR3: CASRPTGDGNTIYF. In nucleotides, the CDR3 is TGTGCCAGCAGGCCGACAGGGGATGGAAACACCATATATTTT.

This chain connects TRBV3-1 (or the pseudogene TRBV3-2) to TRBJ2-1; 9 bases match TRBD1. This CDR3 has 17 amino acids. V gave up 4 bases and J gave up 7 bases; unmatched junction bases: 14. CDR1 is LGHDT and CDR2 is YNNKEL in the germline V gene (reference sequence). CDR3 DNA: TGTGCCAGCAGCCGCCAAACAGGGGGCTTATCGGGGAATGAGCAGTTCTTC. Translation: CASSRQTGGLSGNEQFF.

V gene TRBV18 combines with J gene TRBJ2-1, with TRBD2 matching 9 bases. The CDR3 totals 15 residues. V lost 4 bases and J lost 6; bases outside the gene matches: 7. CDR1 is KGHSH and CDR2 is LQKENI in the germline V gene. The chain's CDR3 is CASSRAGTSLNEQFF. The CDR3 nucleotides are TGTGCCAGCTCACGTGCCGGGACTAGCCTCAATGAGCAGTTCTTC.

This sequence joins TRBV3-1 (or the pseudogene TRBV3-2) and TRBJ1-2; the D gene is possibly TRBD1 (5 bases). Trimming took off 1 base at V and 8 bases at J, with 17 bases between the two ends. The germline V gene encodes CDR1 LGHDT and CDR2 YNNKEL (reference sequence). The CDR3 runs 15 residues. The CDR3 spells CASSQGGSRRGGYTF. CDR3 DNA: TGTGCCAGCAGCCAAGGTGGCAGCCGCCGGGGGGGCTACACCTTC.

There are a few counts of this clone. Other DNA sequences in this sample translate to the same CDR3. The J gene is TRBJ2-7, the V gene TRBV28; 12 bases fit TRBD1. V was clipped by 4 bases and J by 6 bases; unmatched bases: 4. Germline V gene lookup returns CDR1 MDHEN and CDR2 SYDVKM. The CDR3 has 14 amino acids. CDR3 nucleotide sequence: TGTGCCAGCAGTTACGGGACAGGGGGCGGCGAGCAGTACTTC. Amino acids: CASSYGTGGGEQYF.